The next 31 T cell receptor beta chains were all read from a single sample in a study of blood T cell repertoires in COVID-19. The table came from immunoSEQ multiplex PCR; TCRdb's copy has only in-frame clones and leaves some out. The sample includes some 110,000 clones, approximately 80% of them seen just once. Sequenced sample: peripheral blood. These receptors originate from a man in his 70s with active or convalescent COVID-19.

Many counts were recorded for this clone. The chain couples TRBV28 to TRBJ2-7; D is possibly TRBD2 (5 bases). The CDR3 is made up of 14 amino acids. Germline V lookup: CDR1 MDHEN, CDR2 SYDVKM. The V end lost 1 base, the J end lost 3 bases, and 10 bases lay between the germline ends. The CDR3 DNA follows: TGTGCCAGCAGTTTATTAGGGAGTTTCTACGAGCAGTACTTC. As protein: CASSLLGSFYEQYF.

This chain uses TRBV30 with TRBJ1-5; D is possibly TRBD1 (6 bases). The V end was cut by 3 bases, the J end by 5 bases, with 14 bases between. The CDR3 runs to 14 residues. Germline CDR1 is GTSNPN and CDR2 is SVGIG (reference sequence). Written as DNA, the CDR3 is TGTGCCTGGAGCCTTAGGGGGGGGTATCAGCCCCAGCATTTT. Amino acid sequence: CAWSLRGGYQPQHF.

The chain couples TRBV7-8 to TRBJ2-1, with TRBD1 as a possible D gene (6 bases). The ends were cut back, 1 base at V and 5 bases at J, with 12 bases in the middle. The CDR3 totals 15 residues. Germline-derived CDR1 and CDR2 are SGHVS and FQNEAQ. CDR3 sequence reads: CASSLVLGTNNEQFF. The DNA of the CDR3 is TGTGCCAGCAGCTTAGTTCTGGGGACAAACAATGAGCAGTTCTTC.

The chain recombines TRBV5-1 with TRBJ1-6; D is unclear. Germline V gene lookup returns CDR1 SGHRS and CDR2 YFSETQ. The CDR3 covers 15 residues. The V end was cut by 0 bases, the J end by 6 bases, with 10 bases between. The CDR3 nucleotides read TGCGCCAGCAGCTTGGAAGCGGGCAGTAATTCACCCCTCCACTTT. Its protein is CASSLEAGSNSPLHF.

The gene calls are TRBV6-2 or TRBV6-3 and TRBJ1-6; 8 nucleotides match TRBD1. The V gene end was trimmed by 3 bases and the J gene end by 10 bases; junction bases not matched to a gene: 14. CDR1 is MNHEY and CDR2 is SVGEGT in the germline V gene. This CDR3 is 17 amino acids long. CDR3 protein: CASSYTGQVRNNSPLHF. CDR3 nucleotide sequence: TGTGCCAGCAGTTATACGGGACAGGTCAGGAACAACTCACCCCTCCACTTT.

In regard to this clone: At the DNA level, this CDR3 is encoded by other sequences in the same sample as well. The rearrangement uses TRBV6-5 and TRBJ1-2, with 9 bases that match TRBD1. The germline gives CDR1 MNHEY, CDR2 SVGAGI. This CDR3 contains 14 residues. J lost 5 bases, V lost 2 bases, and 3 bases had no gene match. The CDR3 loop reads CASSYLGQGYGYTF. CDR3 DNA: TGTGCCAGCAGTTACCTCGGACAGGGGTATGGCTACACCTTC.

This sequence joins TRBV5-6 and TRBJ2-7; TRBD1 might be the D (6 bases). V lost 0 bases and J lost 0, with 13 bases in between. CDR1 is SGHDT, CDR2 YYEEEE, per germline. This CDR3 contains 16 residues. This chain's CDR3 is CASSLGAGESSYEQYF. Here the CDR3 DNA reads TGTGCCAGCAGCTTGGGCGCAGGGGAGAGCTCCTACGAGCAGTACTTC.

The chain links TRBV14 to TRBJ2-7; 11 bases are shared with TRBD2. The CDR3 has 13 residues. CDR1 is SGHDN and CDR2 is FVKESK in the germline V gene. The V and J ends lost 5 bases and 13 bases, in that order; junction bases with no gene match: 10. The CDR3 sequence: CASSSRLAGPLYF. In DNA form, the CDR3 reads TGTGCCAGCAGCAGCCGACTAGCGGGACCTCTATACTTC.

The chain joins TRBV5-6 to TRBJ2-1, with 15 bases aligning to TRBD2. CDR3 size: 14 residues. Per germline, CDR1 SGHDT and CDR2 YYEEEE. The V gene end was trimmed by 4 bases and the J gene end by 10 bases; junction bases not matched to a gene: 3. The CDR3 protein is CASSRGLAGGEQFF. The CDR3 DNA is TGTGCCAGCAGCCGGGGACTAGCGGGAGGAGAGCAGTTCTTC.

The chain combines TRBV6-5 with TRBJ2-3; D unresolved. From germline, CDR1 is MNHEY and CDR2 SVGAGI. Trimming cost V 0 bases and J 0 bases, with 4 bases left between them. This CDR3 spans 14 amino acids. The CDR3 is CASSYSASTDTQYF. CDR3 DNA: TGTGCCAGCAGTTACTCGGCTAGCACAGATACGCAGTATTTT.

This chain uses TRBV13 with TRBJ1-1; D is uncertain. V lost 4 bases, J lost 0 bases, and 12 bases lay in between. CDR1 PRHDT and CDR2 FYEKMQ come from the germline V gene (reference sequence). The CDR3 sequence is 15 residues long. The CDR3 loop is CASSSPEGLNTEAFF. DNA for the CDR3: TGTGCCAGCAGCTCCCCGGAGGGCCTGAACACTGAAGCTTTCTTT.

The chain has TRBV28 and TRBJ1-5; 10 bases fit TRBD1. Germline loops: CDR1 MDHEN, CDR2 SYDVKM. V was clipped by 5 bases and J by 7 bases; unmatched bases: 8. This CDR3 comprises 15 residues. The CDR3 protein is CASSPSGQGFQPQHF. As DNA, the CDR3 is TGTGCCAGCAGTCCGTCGGGACAGGGGTTCCAGCCCCAGCATTTT.

The chain joins TRBV7-6 to TRBJ1-2; the match to TRBD1 covers 7 bases. Germline CDR1 is SGHVS and CDR2 is FNYEAQ. The junction had 4 bases not matched to a gene; V was cut back by 2 bases and J by 7 bases. The CDR3 loop spans 13 amino acids. The CDR3 loop reads CASSLRRGLGYTF. In DNA form, the CDR3 reads TGTGCCAGCAGCTTAAGGAGGGGGCTTGGCTACACCTTC.

The genes are TRBV9 and TRBJ2-6; TRBD1 aligns across 8 bases. Germline V gives CDR1 SGDLS, CDR2 YYNGEE. Trimming took 4 bases from V and 2 from J; bases not matched to a gene: 8. This CDR3 spans 17 amino acids. The CDR3 region is CASSSRTGRTGANVLTF. Written as DNA, the CDR3 is TGTGCCAGCAGCTCAAGGACAGGGAGGACTGGGGCCAACGTCCTGACTTTC.

The V call is TRBV12-3 or TRBV12-4, the J call TRBJ1-2, with D maybe TRBD1 (6 bases). V lost 5 bases, J lost 4 bases, and 11 bases lay in between. The CDR3 spans 13 residues. CDR3 protein: CASSLDSFYGYTF. The CDR3 bases are TGTGCCAGCAGTCTGGACAGTTTCTATGGCTACACCTTC.

This clone came up a few times. CDR3 sequence: CASSIDRDRRSAKNIQYF. In DNA form, the CDR3 reads TGTGCCAGTAGTATAGATCGAGACAGGCGGTCGGCCAAAAACATTCAGTACTTC. This chain connects TRBV19 to TRBJ2-4; possible D gene TRBD1, 6 bases. This CDR3 spans 18 amino acids. Looked up from germline, CDR1 is LNHDA and CDR2 is SQIVND (reference sequence). V was pared by 0 bases and J by 1 base, with 16 bases between.

V usage is TRBV4-2 and J usage is TRBJ1-4; TRBD1 is a possible D gene (6 bases). The germline gives CDR1 LGHNA, CDR2 YNFKEQ. The CDR3 spans 14 residues. Trimming removed 1 base at V and 7 bases at J, with 10 bases between. The CDR3 sequence: CASSQGVGAEKLFF. CDR3 nucleotides: TGTGCCAGCAGCCAAGGAGTGGGGGCTGAAAAACTGTTTTTT.

The rearrangement joins TRBV6-2 or TRBV6-3 to TRBJ2-1; 13 nucleotides agree with TRBD2. Germline assignment: CDR1 MNHEY and CDR2 SVGEGT. The CDR3 is 19 amino acids. Trimming cost V 2 bases and J 0 bases; bases outside gene matches: 7. In nucleotides, the CDR3 is TGTGCCAGCAGTTACGGAGGACTAGCGGGAGCAAGCTCCTACAATGAGCAGTTCTTC. This encodes CASSYGGLAGASSYNEQFF.

This chain joins TRBV5-1 and TRBJ2-1; TRBD2 aligns across 7 bases. The CDR3 has 16 amino acids. The V gene's germline CDR1 is SGHRS and CDR2 YFSETQ. V dropped 2 bases and J dropped 5; count of bases not matched to a gene: 10. This CDR3 is CASSLGLGLGDNEQFF. CDR3 nucleotide sequence: TGCGCCAGCAGCTTAGGACTAGGTCTAGGGGACAATGAGCAGTTCTTC.

The chain employs TRBV4-3 and TRBJ2-1; D perhaps matches TRBD2 (6 bases). The V gene lost 3 bases and the J gene lost 3 bases, with 12 bases spanning the gap. The CDR3 loop spans 15 amino acids. The germline V gene encodes CDR1 LGHNA and CDR2 YSLEER. The CDR3, as DNA: TGCGCCAGCAGCCAGGGGGGAAATCACTACAATGAGCAGTTCTTC. Residues: CASSQGGNHYNEQFF.

This chain uses TRBV4-3 with TRBJ2-5; 10 positions match TRBD2. The CDR3 contains 16 residues. In germline, CDR1 is LGHNA, CDR2 YSLEER. Trimming removed 0 bases from V and 3 bases from J; junction bases left unmatched: 4. The CDR3 DNA is TGCGCCAGCAGCCAAGATAAGCGGGGGGGCGAAGAGACCCAGTACTTC. Translated: CASSQDKRGGEETQYF.

This clone was seen more than once but under ten times. V gene TRBV7-2 combines with J gene TRBJ1-1; D may be TRBD1 (6 bases). Germline V gene lookup returns CDR1 SGHTA and CDR2 FQGNSA. The CDR3 runs to 14 residues. V lost 6 bases, J lost 4 bases, and 15 bases lay in between. As DNA, the CDR3 is TGTGCCAGCAGTGAGGGGGGGGCGCTCACTGAAGCTTTCTTT. Protein sequence: CASSEGGALTEAFF. The whole variable domain, remainder taken from reference TRBV7-2 and TRBJ1-1, is GAGVSQSPSNKVTEKGKDVELRCDPISGHTALYWYRQSLGQGLEFLIYFQGNSAPDKSGLPSDRFSAERTGGSVSTLTIQRTQQEDSAVYLCASSEGGALTEAFFGQGTRLTVV.

Regarding this clone: A junction boundary mismatches the germline segment, possibly from a read error. V and J are TRBV28 and TRBJ1-4; D is uncertain. CDR1 is MDHEN, CDR2 SYDVKM, per germline. The CDR3 contains 14 residues. Here the CDR3 DNA reads TGTGCCAGCAGCGAGGCGGGGTTAAATGAAAAGCTGTTTTTT. Its protein is CASSEAGLNEKLFF.

V is TRBV12-5 and J is TRBJ1-3; 8 bases agree with TRBD1. CDR3 length: 14 residues. Germline V lookup: CDR1 LGHNT, CDR2 FRNRAP. The V gene end was trimmed by 6 bases and the J gene end by 3 bases; junction bases not matched to a gene: 4. CDR3 region: CASGQGDLGNTIYF. CDR3 nucleotides: TGTGCTAGTGGACAGGGGGATCTTGGAAACACCATATATTTT.

The gene calls are TRBV11-1 and TRBJ2-2, with D perhaps TRBD1 (6 bases). This CDR3 region has 13 residues. V was cut by 4 bases and J by 6 bases, with 9 bases left in between. The germline CDR1 and CDR2 sequences are SGHAT and FQDESV (reference sequence). The CDR3, as DNA: TGTGCCAGCAGCTCGAGGACAGCCGGGGAGCTGTTTTTT. Translating gives CASSSRTAGELFF.

The rearrangement joins TRBV18 to TRBJ2-5, with 7 nucleotides matching TRBD1. J gave up 0 bases and V 3 bases, and 4 bases lay outside the gene matches. The CDR3 is made up of 15 amino acids. In germline, CDR1 is KGHSH, CDR2 LQKENI. CDR3 sequence reads: CASSPRDSYQETQYF. CDR3 bases: TGTGCCAGCTCACCCCGGGACAGCTACCAAGAGACCCAGTACTTC.

CDR3 nucleotide sequence: TGTGCCATCAGTGGCTTACAGGGAACTGGAAACACCATATATTTT. Translated: CAISGLQGTGNTIYF. This chain uses TRBV10-3 with TRBJ1-3, with D possibly TRBD1 on 6 matching bases. This CDR3 has 15 amino acids. Germline CDR1 reads ENHRY; CDR2 reads SYGVKD. Trimming removed 4 bases from V and 2 bases from J, with 12 bases in between.

This chain's CDR3 is CASSPWTGGNTEAFF. CDR3 DNA: TGTGCCAGCAGCCCCTGGACAGGGGGCAACACTGAAGCTTTCTTT. The chain couples TRBV7-2 to TRBJ1-1; the match to TRBD1 covers 11 bases. CDR1 is SGHTA and CDR2 is FQGNSA in the germline V gene. The CDR3 runs 15 residues. The V segment lost 5 bases and the J segment 2 bases; nucleotides outside the gene matches: 4.

This rearrangement joins TRBV19 to TRBJ2-7; 9 bases are shared with TRBD2. Unmatched junction bases numbered 6, after V lost 3 bases and J lost 3 bases. The CDR3 totals 15 residues. From germline, CDR1 is LNHDA and CDR2 SQIVND (reference sequence). Here the CDR3 DNA reads TGTGCCAGTAGTATCGCGGGGGGGCCCGTCTACGAGCAGTACTTC. It yields the protein CASSIAGGPVYEQYF.

The chain links TRBV7-8 to TRBJ1-1; D remains ambiguous. The CDR3 has 13 amino acids. Trimming removed 4 bases at V and 7 bases at J, with 13 bases between. CDR1 and CDR2 (germline): SGHVS, FQNEAQ. The chain's CDR3 is CASSSGGGFEAFF. CDR3 DNA sequence: TGTGCCAGCAGCTCAGGAGGCGGATTTGAAGCTTTCTTT.

This clone was seen just once. This chain uses TRBV7-9 with TRBJ1-4; maybe TRBD1 (5 bases). Trimming left V 4 bases short and J 0 bases short, with 18 bases between. Germline V CDR1 and CDR2: SEHNR, FQNEAQ (reference sequence). This CDR3 comprises 18 residues. For the CDR3, the DNA is TGTGCCAGCAGCTCACCAGGCGCCGGAGGGGCAACTAATGAAAAACTGTTTTTT. It specifies CASSSPGAGGATNEKLFF.